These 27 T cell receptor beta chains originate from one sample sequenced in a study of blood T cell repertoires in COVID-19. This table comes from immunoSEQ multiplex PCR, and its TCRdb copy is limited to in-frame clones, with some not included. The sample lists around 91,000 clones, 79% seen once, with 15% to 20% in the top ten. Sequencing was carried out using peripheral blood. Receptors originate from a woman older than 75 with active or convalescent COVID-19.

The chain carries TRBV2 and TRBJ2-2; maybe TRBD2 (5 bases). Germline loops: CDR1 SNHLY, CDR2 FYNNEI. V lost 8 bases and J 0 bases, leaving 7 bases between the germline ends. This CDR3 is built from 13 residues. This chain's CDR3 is CASGRTNTGELFF. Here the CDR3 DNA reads TGTGCCAGCGGGAGAACGAACACCGGGGAGCTGTTTTTT.

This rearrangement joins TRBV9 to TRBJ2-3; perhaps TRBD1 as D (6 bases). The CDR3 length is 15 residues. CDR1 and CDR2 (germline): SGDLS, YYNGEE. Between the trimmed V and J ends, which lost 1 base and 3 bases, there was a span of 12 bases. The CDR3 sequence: CASSVQGLGTDTQYF. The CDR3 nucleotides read TGTGCCAGCAGCGTACAGGGGCTGGGGACAGATACGCAGTATTTT.

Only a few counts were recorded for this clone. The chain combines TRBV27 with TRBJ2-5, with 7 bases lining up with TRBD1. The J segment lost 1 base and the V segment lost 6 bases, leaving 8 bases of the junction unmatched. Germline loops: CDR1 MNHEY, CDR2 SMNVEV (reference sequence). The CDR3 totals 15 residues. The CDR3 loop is CASSLLTGFQETQYF. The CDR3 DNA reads TGTGCCAGCAGCCTACTGACAGGGTTCCAAGAGACCCAGTACTTC.

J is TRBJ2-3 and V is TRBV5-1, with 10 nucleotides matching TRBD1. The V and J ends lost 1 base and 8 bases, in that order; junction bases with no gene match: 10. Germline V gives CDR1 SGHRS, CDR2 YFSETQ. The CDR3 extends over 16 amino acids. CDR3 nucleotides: TGCGCCAGCAGCTTGAGGGACAGGGGAGGTTCGGGTACGCAGTATTTT. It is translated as CASSLRDRGGSGTQYF.

The CDR3 protein is CATAGGVPKTQYF. The CDR3 DNA sequence: TGTGCCACTGCGGGGGGGGTTCCGAAGACCCAGTACTTC. The V gene is TRBV6-5, the J gene TRBJ2-5; TRBD2 aligns across 9 bases. CDR1 and CDR2 from the germline V gene are MNHEY and SVGAGI. The CDR3 consists of 13 residues. J gave up 6 bases and V 10 bases, and 9 bases lay outside the gene matches.

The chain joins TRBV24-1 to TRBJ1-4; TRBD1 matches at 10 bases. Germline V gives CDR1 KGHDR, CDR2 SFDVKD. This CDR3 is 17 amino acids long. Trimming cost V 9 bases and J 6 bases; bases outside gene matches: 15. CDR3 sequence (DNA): TGTGCCACCCGGCGGACAGGGGGAGGTATTTCTGATGAAAAACTGTTTTTT. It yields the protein CATRRTGGGISDEKLFF.

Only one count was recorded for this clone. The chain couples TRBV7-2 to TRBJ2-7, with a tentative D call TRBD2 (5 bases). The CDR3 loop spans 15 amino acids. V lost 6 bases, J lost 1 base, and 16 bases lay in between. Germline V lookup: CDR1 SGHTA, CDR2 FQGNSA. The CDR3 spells CASRGEGSGSYEQYF. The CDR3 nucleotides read TGTGCCAGCAGGGGAGAGGGCAGCGGATCCTACGAGCAGTACTTC. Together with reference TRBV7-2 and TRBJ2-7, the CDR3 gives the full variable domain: GAGVSQSPSNKVTEKGKDVELRCDPISGHTALYWYRQSLGQGLEFLIYFQGNSAPDKSGLPSDRFSAERTGGSVSTLTIQRTQQEDSAVYLCASRGEGSGSYEQYFGPGTRLTVT.

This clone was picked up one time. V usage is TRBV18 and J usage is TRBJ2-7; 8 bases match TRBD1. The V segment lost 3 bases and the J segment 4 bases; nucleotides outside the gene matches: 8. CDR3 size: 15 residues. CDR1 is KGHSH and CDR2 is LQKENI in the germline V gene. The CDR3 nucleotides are TGTGCCAGCTCACCTCGACAGGGGAGTAGTTACGAGCAGTACTTC. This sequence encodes CASSPRQGSSYEQYF.

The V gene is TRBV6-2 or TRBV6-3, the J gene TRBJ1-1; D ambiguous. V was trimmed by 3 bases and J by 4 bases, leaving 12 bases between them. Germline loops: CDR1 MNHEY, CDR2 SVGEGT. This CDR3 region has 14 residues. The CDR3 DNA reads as TGTGCCAGCAGTTATATTGGATCGGGCACTGAAGCTTTCTTT. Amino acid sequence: CASSYIGSGTEAFF.

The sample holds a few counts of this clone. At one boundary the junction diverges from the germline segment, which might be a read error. CDR3 region: CASSLDSGNTGELFF. The CDR3 DNA reads TGTGCCAGCAGCTTGGATAGCGGGAACACCGGGGAGCTGTTTTTT. This chain uses TRBV5-1 with TRBJ2-2; D is perhaps TRBD2 (6 bases). The CDR3 loop spans 15 amino acids. Germline lookup yields CDR1 SGHRS and CDR2 YFSETQ.

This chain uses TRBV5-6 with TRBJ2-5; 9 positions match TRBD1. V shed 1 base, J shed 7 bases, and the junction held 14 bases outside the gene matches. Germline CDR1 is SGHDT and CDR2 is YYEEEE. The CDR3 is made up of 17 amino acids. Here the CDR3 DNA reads TGTGCCAGCAGCTTGTATTACAGGTCGGGACAGGGTTTGACCCAGTACTTC. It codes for CASSLYYRSGQGLTQYF. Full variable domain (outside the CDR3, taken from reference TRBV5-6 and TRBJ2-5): DAGVTQSPTHLIKTRGQQVTLRCSPKSGHDTVSWYQQALGQGPQFIFQYYEEEERQRGNFPDRFSGHQFPNYSSELNVNALLLGDSALYLCASSLYYRSGQGLTQYFGPGTRLLVL.

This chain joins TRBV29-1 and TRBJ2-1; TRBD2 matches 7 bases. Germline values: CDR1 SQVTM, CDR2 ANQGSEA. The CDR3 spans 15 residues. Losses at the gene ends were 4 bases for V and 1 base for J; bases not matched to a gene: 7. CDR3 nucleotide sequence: TGCAGCGTTGTGGGAGGGAGCGGGTCCTACAATGAGCAGTTCTTC. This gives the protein CSVVGGSGSYNEQFF.

For the CDR3, the DNA is TGTGCCATCAGTGAGTCGGCTACAGGGGGAATCAATGAGCAGTTCTTC. It encodes CAISESATGGINEQFF. The J gene is TRBJ2-1, the V gene TRBV10-3, with 8 positions matching TRBD1. Germline CDR1 is ENHRY and CDR2 is SYGVKD. There are 16 residues in the CDR3. J gave up 6 bases and V 0 bases, and 7 bases lay outside the gene matches.

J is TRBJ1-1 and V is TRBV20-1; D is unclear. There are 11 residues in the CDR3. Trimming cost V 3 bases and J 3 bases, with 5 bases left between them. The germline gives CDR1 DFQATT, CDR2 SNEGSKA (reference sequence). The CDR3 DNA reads TGCAGTGCTAGCCCCTACACTGAAGCTTTCTTT. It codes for CSASPYTEAFF.

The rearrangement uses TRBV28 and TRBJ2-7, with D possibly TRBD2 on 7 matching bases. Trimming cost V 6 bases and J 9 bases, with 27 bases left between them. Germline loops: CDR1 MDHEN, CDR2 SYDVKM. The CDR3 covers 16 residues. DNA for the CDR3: TGTGCCAGCAGCCCCCCGGGGGGCGGGAGTATTAGAGGGCAGTACTTC. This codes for CASSPPGGGSIRGQYF.

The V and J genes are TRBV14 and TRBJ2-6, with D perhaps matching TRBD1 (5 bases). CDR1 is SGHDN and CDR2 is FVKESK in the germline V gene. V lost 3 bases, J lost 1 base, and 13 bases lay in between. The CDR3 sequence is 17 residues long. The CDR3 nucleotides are TGTGCCAGCAGCCAGCGGATAGGACAATCTGGGGCCAACGTCCTGACTTTC. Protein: CASSQRIGQSGANVLTF.

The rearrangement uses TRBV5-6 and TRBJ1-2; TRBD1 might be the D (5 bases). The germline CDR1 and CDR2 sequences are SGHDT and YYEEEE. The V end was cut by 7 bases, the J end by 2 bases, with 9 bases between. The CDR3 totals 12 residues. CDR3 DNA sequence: TGTGCCAGCCGCGGGGGGAACTATGGCTACACCTTC. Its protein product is CASRGGNYGYTF. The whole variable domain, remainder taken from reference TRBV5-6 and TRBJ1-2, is DAGVTQSPTHLIKTRGQQVTLRCSPKSGHDTVSWYQQALGQGPQFIFQYYEEEERQRGNFPDRFSGHQFPNYSSELNVNALLLGDSALYLCASRGGNYGYTFGSGTRLTVV.

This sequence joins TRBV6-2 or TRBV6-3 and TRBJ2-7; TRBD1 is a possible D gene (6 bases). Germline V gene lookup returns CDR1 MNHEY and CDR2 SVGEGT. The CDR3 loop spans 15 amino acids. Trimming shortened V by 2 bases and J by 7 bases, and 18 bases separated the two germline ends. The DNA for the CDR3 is TGTGCCAGCAGTTACCCGCGACAGGTTCAGTGGGAGCAGTACTTC. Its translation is CASSYPRQVQWEQYF.

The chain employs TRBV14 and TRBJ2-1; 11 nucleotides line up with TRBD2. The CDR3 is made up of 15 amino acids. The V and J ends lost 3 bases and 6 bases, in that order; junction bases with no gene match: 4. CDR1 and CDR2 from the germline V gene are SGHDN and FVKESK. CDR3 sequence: CASSQTSGVGNEQFF. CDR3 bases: TGTGCCAGCAGCCAGACTAGCGGGGTCGGCAATGAGCAGTTCTTC.

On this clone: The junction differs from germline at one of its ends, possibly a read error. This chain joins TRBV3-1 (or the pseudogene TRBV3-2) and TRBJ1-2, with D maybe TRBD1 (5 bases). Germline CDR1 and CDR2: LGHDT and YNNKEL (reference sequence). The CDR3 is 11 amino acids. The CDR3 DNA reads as TGTGCCAGCAGCCAAGGGCAGGGCTGCACCTTC. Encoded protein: CASSQGQGCTF.

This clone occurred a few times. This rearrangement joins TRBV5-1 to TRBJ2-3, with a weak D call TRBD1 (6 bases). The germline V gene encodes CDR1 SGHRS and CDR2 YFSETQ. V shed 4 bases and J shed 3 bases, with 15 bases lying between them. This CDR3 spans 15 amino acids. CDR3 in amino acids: CASSPQPQGTDTQYF. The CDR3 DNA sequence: TGCGCCAGCAGCCCCCAACCCCAGGGGACAGATACGCAGTATTTT.

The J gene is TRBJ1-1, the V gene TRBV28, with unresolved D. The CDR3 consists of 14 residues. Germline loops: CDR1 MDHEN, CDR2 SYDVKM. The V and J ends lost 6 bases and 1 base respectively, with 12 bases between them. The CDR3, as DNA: TGTGCCAGCAGCCTCGGGTCAGCGAACACTGAAGCTTTCTTT. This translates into CASSLGSANTEAFF.

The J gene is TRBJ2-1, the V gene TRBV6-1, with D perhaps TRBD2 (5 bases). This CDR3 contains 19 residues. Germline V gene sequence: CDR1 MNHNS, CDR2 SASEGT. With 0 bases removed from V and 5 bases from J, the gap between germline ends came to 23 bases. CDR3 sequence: CASSEALIVMGSIHNEQFF. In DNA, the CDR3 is TGTGCCAGCAGTGAAGCGCTCATCGTAATGGGGAGTATCCACAATGAGCAGTTCTTC.

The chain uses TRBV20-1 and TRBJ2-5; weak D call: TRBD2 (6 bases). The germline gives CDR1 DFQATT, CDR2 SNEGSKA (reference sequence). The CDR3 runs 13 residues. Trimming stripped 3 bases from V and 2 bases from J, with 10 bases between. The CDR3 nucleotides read TGCAGTGCTAGTAAGGGGACTCAAGAGACCCAGTACTTC. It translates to CSASKGTQETQYF.

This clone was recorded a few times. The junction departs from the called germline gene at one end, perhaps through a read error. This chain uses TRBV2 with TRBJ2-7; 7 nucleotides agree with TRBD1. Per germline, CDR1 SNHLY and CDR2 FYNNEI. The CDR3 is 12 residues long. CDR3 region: CASRDQVDRLSF. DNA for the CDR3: TGTGCCAGCAGGGACCAGGTGGACAGGCTGAGCTTC.

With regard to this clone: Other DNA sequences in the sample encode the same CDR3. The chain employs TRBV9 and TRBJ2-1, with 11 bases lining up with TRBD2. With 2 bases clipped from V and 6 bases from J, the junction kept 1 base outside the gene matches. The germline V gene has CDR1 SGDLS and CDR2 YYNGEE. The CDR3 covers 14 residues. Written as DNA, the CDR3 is TGTGCCAGCAGCGTTGGGACTAGCGGCAATGAGCAGTTCTTC. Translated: CASSVGTSGNEQFF.

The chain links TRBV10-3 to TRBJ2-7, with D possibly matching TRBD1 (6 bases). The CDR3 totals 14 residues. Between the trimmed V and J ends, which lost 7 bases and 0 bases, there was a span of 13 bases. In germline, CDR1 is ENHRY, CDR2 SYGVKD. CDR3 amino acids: CAITPTGSSYEQYF. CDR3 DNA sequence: TGTGCCATCACGCCGACAGGTAGCTCCTACGAGCAGTACTTC.